This is a list of T cell receptor beta chains from one sample in a study of STAT5B mutations in CD4+ large granular lymphocyte leukemia. Using immunoSEQ multiplex PCR, the repertoire was profiled, and TCRdb retains in-frame clones only, with some absent. The sample records about 21,000 clones, more than 65% being singletons. What was sequenced was CD4+ T cells from blood buffy coats. These receptor sequences come from a human donor in good health. Both conserved end residues are part of each CDR3. The D gene is left open where the match is weak. Not all rows give a size; the values are once, few, many and, for expanded clones, a class.

abundance	v_gene	j_gene	d_gene	CDR3aa	CDR3nt
-	TRBV7-2	TRBJ2-2	-	CASSLDLNTGELFF	TGTGCCAGCAGCTTAGACCTGAACACCGGGGAGCTGTTTTTT
-	TRBV27	TRBJ2-1	TRBD1	CASSLSRGLDLSSYNEQFF	TGTGCCAGCAGTTTATCCAGGGGGCTGGACCTAAGCTCCTACAATGAGCAGTTCTTC
-	TRBV5-1	TRBJ1-4	TRBD1	CASSLGWTGSYEKLFF	TGCGCCAGCAGCTTGGGGTGGACAGGGAGTTACGAAAAACTGTTTTTT
-	TRBV5-1	TRBJ2-3	TRBD2	CASSPGRAGADTQYF	TGCGCCAGCAGCCCGGGACGGGCGGGGGCAGATACGCAGTATTTT
few	TRBV7-2	TRBJ1-2	TRBD1	CASSSGQGASDYTF	TGTGCCAGCAGCTCGGGACAGGGGGCAAGTGACTACACCTTC
-	TRBV5-6	TRBJ2-5	TRBD2	CASSLPGGGGAETQYF	TGTGCCAGCAGCCTCCCGGGGGGTGGGGGTGCCGAGACCCAGTACTTC
-	TRBV19	TRBJ2-3	TRBD1	CASRDRGTDTQYF	TGTGCCAGTAGGGACAGGGGCACAGATACGCAGTATTTT
-	TRBV25-1	TRBJ2-3	TRBD2	CASRGTSGGGTDTQYF	TGTGCCAGCAGGGGGACTAGCGGGGGGGGCACAGATACGCAGTATTTT
-	TRBV11-2	TRBJ2-5	-	CASSYGAVGEAQYF	TGTGCCAGCAGCTATGGGGCAGTCGGGGAGGCCCAGTACTTC
-	TRBV11-1	TRBJ1-1	-	CASSLERYTEAFF	TGTGCCAGCAGCTTAGAGAGATACACTGAAGCTTTCTTT
few	TRBV6-5	TRBJ2-1	-	CASSYGAPVNEQFF	TGTGCCAGCAGTTACGGGGCGCCGGTTAATGAGCAGTTCTTC
few	TRBV29-1	TRBJ1-1	-	CSVPRQGDEAFF	TGCAGCGTCCCTCGGCAGGGAGACGAAGCTTTCTTT
-	TRBV13	TRBJ1-2	-	CASSLLGAPRSGYTF	TGTGCCAGCAGCTTATTAGGGGCCCCGCGGTCTGGCTACACCTTC
-	TRBV14	TRBJ2-2	-	CASSQSSNTGELFF	TGTGCCAGCAGCCAATCTTCGAACACCGGGGAGCTGTTTTTT
-	TRBV5-1	TRBJ2-1	TRBD1	CASSLRQGDYNEQFF	TGCGCCAGCAGCCTCAGACAGGGTGACTACAATGAGCAGTTCTTC
-	TRBV6-1	TRBJ2-7	-	CASSEQGGGKAYEQYF	TGTGCCAGCAGTGAACAGGGCGGCGGGAAAGCCTACGAGCAGTACTTC
-	TRBV5-1	TRBJ2-1	-	CASSLERGLSYNEQFF	TGCGCCAGCAGCTTGGAAAGAGGCCTCTCCTACAATGAGCAGTTCTTC
-	TRBV5-5	TRBJ2-7	TRBD2	CASSPRGGQAYEQYF	TGTGCCAGCAGCCCCCGGGGGGGGCAAGCCTACGAGCAGTACTTC
-	TRBV12-1	TRBJ1-6	-	CASSYHWGSPLHF	TGTGCCAGCAGCTACCACTGGGGTTCACCCCTCCACTTT
-	TRBV30	TRBJ2-1	TRBD2	CAWAPNPGGFF	TGTGCCTGGGCACCTAACCCGGGGGGGTTCTTC
-	TRBV11-2	TRBJ2-5	-	CASSLGDETQYF	TGTGCCAGCAGCTTAGGGGACGAGACCCAGTACTTC
few	TRBV5-1	TRBJ2-3	TRBD1	CASRTGGMGTRTDTQYF	TGCGCCAGCCGAACAGGGGGCATGGGGACCCGCACAGATACGCAGTATTTT